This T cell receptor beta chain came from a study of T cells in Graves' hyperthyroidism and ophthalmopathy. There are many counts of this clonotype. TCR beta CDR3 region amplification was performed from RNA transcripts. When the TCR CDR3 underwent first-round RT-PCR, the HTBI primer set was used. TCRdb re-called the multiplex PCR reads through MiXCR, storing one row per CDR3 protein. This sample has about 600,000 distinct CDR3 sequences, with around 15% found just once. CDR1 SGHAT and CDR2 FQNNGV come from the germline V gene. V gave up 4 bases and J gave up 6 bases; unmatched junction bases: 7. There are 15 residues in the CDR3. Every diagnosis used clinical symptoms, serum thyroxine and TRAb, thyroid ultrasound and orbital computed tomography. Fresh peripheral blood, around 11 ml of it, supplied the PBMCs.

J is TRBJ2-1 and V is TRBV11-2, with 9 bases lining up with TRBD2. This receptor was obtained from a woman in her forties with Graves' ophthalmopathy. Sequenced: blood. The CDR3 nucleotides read TGTGCCAGCAGCTACCGAGCGGGGGGAGCCAATGAGCAGTTCTTC. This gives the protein CASSYRAGGANEQFF.